The T cell receptor (beta chain) under discussion was sequenced for a study of spatial heterogeneity in lung cancer. A unique molecular identifier was attached to every TCR cDNA molecule. TCRdb independently ran MiXCR on the 5' RACE reads; one entry per CDR3 protein. The data contain 3,400 or so distinct CDR3 sequences, 15% of them seen just once; the ten biggest clones take up more than 20%. Time point: sample taken at primary tumor resection. Unsorted whole RNA from tumor, nontumor lung or frozen PBMC underwent sequencing. This clonotype has ten or more counts. Its antigen is still unknown. Since it is a stray read in a library aimed at alpha chains, this beta chain has a size that is not meaningful. The V gene's germline CDR1 is SGHVS and CDR2 FQNEAQ. The CDR3 has 14 amino acids. Trimming cost V 2 bases and J 6 bases, with 10 bases left between them. Whole-study results and caveats: The study found that expanded intratumoral alpha and beta TCR counts tracked tumor mutation counts.

The starting material was lung tumor tissue, obtained at surgery. The chain has TRBV7-8 and TRBJ2-2, with D possibly called TRBD1 or TRBD2 (7 bases each). This clonotype originated in a female donor with early-stage non-small cell lung cancer. The CDR3 DNA follows: TGTGCCAGCAGCTTACAGGGGGGGCCCGGGGAGCTGTTTTTT. This gives the protein CASSLQGGPGELFF.